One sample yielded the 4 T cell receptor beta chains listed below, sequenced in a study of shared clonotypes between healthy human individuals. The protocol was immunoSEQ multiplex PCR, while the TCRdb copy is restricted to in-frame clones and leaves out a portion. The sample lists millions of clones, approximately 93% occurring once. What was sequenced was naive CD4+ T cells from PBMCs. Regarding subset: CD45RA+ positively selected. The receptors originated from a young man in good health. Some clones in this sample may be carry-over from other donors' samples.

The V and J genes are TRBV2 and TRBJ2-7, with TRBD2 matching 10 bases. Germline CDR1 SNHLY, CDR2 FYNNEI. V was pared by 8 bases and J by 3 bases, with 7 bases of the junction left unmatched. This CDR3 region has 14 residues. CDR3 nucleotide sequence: TGTGCCAGCTATGCCGGGACTAGCGTCTACGAGCAGTACTTC. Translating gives CASYAGTSVYEQYF. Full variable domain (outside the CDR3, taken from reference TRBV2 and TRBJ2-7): EPEVTQTPSHQVTQMGQEVILRCVPISNHLYFYWYRQILGQKVEFLVSFYNNEISEKSEIFDDQFSVERPDGSNFTLKIRSTKLEDSAMYFCASYAGTSVYEQYFGPGTRLTVT.

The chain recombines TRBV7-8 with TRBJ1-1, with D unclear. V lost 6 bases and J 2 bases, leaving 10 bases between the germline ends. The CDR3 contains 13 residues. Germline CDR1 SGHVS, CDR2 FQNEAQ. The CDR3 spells CASSSGVNTEAFF. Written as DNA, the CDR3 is TGTGCCAGCAGTTCGGGAGTTAACACTGAAGCTTTCTTT.

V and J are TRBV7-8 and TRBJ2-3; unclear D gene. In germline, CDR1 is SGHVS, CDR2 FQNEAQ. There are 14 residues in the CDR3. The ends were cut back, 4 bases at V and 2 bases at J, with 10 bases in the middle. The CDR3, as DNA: TGTGCCAGCAGCTCCGGTGGGGACACAGATACGCAGTATTTT. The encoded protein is CASSSGGDTDTQYF.

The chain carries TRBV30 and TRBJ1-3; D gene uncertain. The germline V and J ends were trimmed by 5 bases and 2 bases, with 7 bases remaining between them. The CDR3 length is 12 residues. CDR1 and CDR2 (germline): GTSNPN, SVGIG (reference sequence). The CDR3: CAWGRPGNTIYF. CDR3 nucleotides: TGTGCCTGGGGGAGGCCTGGAAACACCATATATTTT.